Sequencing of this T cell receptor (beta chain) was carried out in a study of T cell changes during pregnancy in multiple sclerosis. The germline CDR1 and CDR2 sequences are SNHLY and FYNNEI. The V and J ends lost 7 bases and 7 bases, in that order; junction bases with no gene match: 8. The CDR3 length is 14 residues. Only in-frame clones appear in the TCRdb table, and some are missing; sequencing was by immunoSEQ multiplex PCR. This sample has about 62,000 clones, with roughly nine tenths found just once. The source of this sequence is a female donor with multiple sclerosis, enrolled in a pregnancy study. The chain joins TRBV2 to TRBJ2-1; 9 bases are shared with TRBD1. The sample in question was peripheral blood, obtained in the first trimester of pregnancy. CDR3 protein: CASNPWTGDNEQFF. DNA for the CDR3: TGTGCCAGCAACCCTTGGACAGGGGATAATGAGCAGTTCTTC. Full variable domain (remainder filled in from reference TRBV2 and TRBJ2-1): EPEVTQTPSHQVTQMGQEVILRCVPISNHLYFYWYRQILGQKVEFLVSFYNNEISEKSEIFDDQFSVERPDGSNFTLKIRSTKLEDSAMYFCASNPWTGDNEQFFGPGTRLTVL.